The 7 T cell receptor beta chains reported below all come from one sample, sequenced in a study of cytomegalovirus exposure and HLA in healthy donors. PCR was performed using 60 Vbeta and 13 Jbeta primers. Measured with immunoSEQ multiplex PCR; TCRdb has only the in-frame clones, and not every one. The table records 150,000 to 200,000 clones, 75% of them present only once. The specimen was PBMCs. These receptors were taken from a male donor in good health and CMV-seronegative.

The sample holds a few counts of this clone. This rearrangement joins TRBV9 to TRBJ2-2, with 8 bases aligning to TRBD2. CDR1 is SGDLS and CDR2 is YYNGEE in the germline V gene. This CDR3 region has 16 residues. The J segment lost 1 base and the V segment lost 4 bases, leaving 6 bases of the junction unmatched. The CDR3 protein is CASSFSGALNTGELFF. The CDR3 DNA reads TGTGCCAGCAGCTTTAGCGGGGCCTTGAACACCGGGGAGCTGTTTTTT.

The CDR3 coding sequence is TGTGCCAGCAGTTACCGGACAGGGGAGGTAAACACCATATATTTT. It codes for CASSYRTGEVNTIYF. J is TRBJ1-3 and V is TRBV6-6, with 9 nucleotides matching TRBD1. The V gene's germline CDR1 is MNHNY and CDR2 SVGAGI (reference sequence). There are 15 residues in the CDR3. Losses at the gene ends were 2 bases for V and 6 bases for J; bases not matched to a gene: 5.

This rearrangement joins TRBV7-3 to TRBJ1-1, with D hard to call. This CDR3 region has 11 residues. Trimming pared 5 bases from V and 7 bases from J, leaving 8 bases between. Germline V CDR1 and CDR2: SGHTA, FQGTGA. CDR3 DNA: TGTGCCAGCAGCCGTCGGGGTGAAGCTTTCTTT. Protein sequence: CASSRRGEAFF.

The chain combines TRBV6-7 with TRBJ2-7, with a possible D match to TRBD1 (6 bases). TRBV6-7 counts as an open reading frame of uncertain function. Trimming took 5 bases from V and 3 from J, leaving 23 bases between them. CDR3 length: 17 residues. The CDR3: CASSPPGWQGKFYEQYF. Here the CDR3 DNA reads TGTGCCAGCAGTCCACCCGGTTGGCAGGGGAAGTTCTACGAGCAGTACTTC.

The V and J genes are TRBV15 and TRBJ1-1, with D tentatively TRBD1 (6 bases). Trimming removed 7 bases at V and 0 bases at J, with 12 bases between. CDR1 LNHNV and CDR2 YYDKDF come from the germline V gene (reference sequence). The CDR3 totals 14 residues. Here the CDR3 reads CATTLQGVNTEAFF. The CDR3 coding sequence is TGTGCCACCACCCTACAGGGTGTGAACACTGAAGCTTTCTTT.

This clone was observed a single time. The sample contains more than one DNA sequence encoding this CDR3. This rearrangement joins TRBV5-1 to TRBJ1-1; perhaps TRBD1 as D (5 bases). CDR1 and CDR2 (germline): SGHRS, YFSETQ. Trimming shortened V by 1 base and J by 3 bases, and 10 bases separated the two germline ends. This CDR3 is built from 14 residues. For the CDR3, the DNA is TGCGCCAGCAGCTTGAGCAGGGTAGACACTGAAGCTTTCTTT. This translates into CASSLSRVDTEAFF.

A single count supports this clone. The chain recombines TRBV9 with TRBJ2-3; maybe TRBD2 (6 bases). V was clipped by 0 bases and J by 6 bases, with 11 bases between them. The V gene's germline CDR1 is SGDLS and CDR2 YYNGEE. This CDR3 has 14 residues. The CDR3 region has the DNA TGTGCCAGCAGCGTAGTCGGGGGTGAGGATACGCAGTATTTT. It is translated as CASSVVGGEDTQYF.